This record covers a single TCR beta chain. The sample originates from a study of cytomegalovirus exposure and HLA in healthy donors. With 60 Vbeta and 13 Jbeta primers, the PCR was carried out. Assay: immunoSEQ multiplex PCR; the TCRdb copy retains only in-frame clones and omits some. The table shows roughly 140,000 clones, with approximately 73% occurring only once. The germline V gene encodes CDR1 SGDLS and CDR2 YYNGEE. This CDR3 comprises 12 residues. The V end was cut by 3 bases, the J end by 5 bases, with 6 bases between. The material sequenced was PBMCs. This TCR came from a human donor in good health. The rearrangement joins TRBV9 to TRBJ2-1; D not resolved. CDR3 coding DNA: TGTGCCAGCAGCGCAGAAAACAATGAGCAGTTCTTC. The encoded protein is CASSAENNEQFF.